The sequence of this T cell receptor beta chain was determined in a study of cytomegalovirus exposure and HLA in healthy donors (TCRdb year 2017). Background on the whole study: According to an earlier analysis of 550 to 700 of the donors, roughly 180 million T cells yielded 117 million unique TCR beta sequences and approximately 300 Gb of sequence data. Among around 400 genotyped donors of the cohort, an average of around 240,000 unique TCR beta nucleotide sequences were sequenced per donor, roughly a sixth of them non-productive. To study patterns of TCR occurrence, a later analysis re-analyzed previously published TCR beta repertoires from hundreds of donors and added high-resolution HLA genotyping. Four to six DR-DQ haplotypes were handled as single units for association and clustering, since linkage in the cohort was strong. Class I and class II HLA loci were covered by the typing at four-digit resolution. Using immunosequencing, the study profiled T cell repertoires from about 610 subjects and related those repertoires to cytomegalovirus serostatus. Every repertoire in the discovery cohort had been generated on one and the same sequencing platform. A later genetic analysis took genome-wide SNP genotypes for about three fifths of the 666 donors and used that subset as a discovery cohort. To decide whether each TCR beta V gene segment behaved as functional or pseudogenic, an earlier analysis of 587 of the donors relied on high-throughput TCR beta sequencing. Rather than drawing on any new phenotypic data, the later analysis identified candidate immune exposures from TCR beta sequences and the way those sequences occurred across donors. Donor age, sex, ethnicity and CMV serostatus were collected together with the repertoire data. The number of typed donors differed by locus: about 620-640 for A, B, C, DRB1 and DQB1; some 500 for DQA1; fewer than 610 for DPA1; and 450 to 480 for DPB1. Along with the approximately 650-subject first cohort, a separate validation cohort of over a hundred different subjects was used. Around 320 gigabases of sequencing data and tens of millions of unique TCR sequences were included in an early release covering around 600 HLA-typed donors. The study aimed to test whether signatures of past pathogen exposure could be identified by cataloging public T cell receptors. The genetic ancestry cluster associated with self-reported Caucasian donors included 65% to 90% of the approximately 430 genotyped donors. To predict cytomegalovirus infection status, the study combined high-throughput TCR immunosequencing, statistical association of individual TCRs with disease status, and machine learning. The investigation overall reported the following: Presence/absence analyses assumed roughly uniform sequencing depth across donors, an assumption that may not hold. In this cohort, only TCR beta chains were sequenced, and detectable features were limited by the absence of alpha or paired-chain data. A later analysis found that most CMV-associated TCR beta chains appeared HLA-restricted, with HLA associations seemingly driven largely by CMV exposure. According to a later genetic analysis, donors in an Asian-associated ancestry cluster had fewer N-insertions in productive TCRs than the approximately 710-donor mean. Several of the top co-occurrence clusters appeared to be linked to parvovirus B19, influenza, CMV and Epstein-Barr virus, according to a later analysis. Correlated functional status among segregating V segments might reflect linkage disequilibrium, but an unknown experimental factor could not be ruled out. When HLA alleles, especially DR and DQ, strongly co-occurred, attributing TCR associations to individual alleles was difficult. In a later analysis, TCR association rates were found to vary across HLA loci, with the most associated TCRs seen for DRB1 alleles and the fewest for HLA-C alleles. Compared with equally common non-associated chains, HLA-associated TCR beta chains in a later analysis were more clonally expanded and had lower generation probabilities. Broadly in line with IMGT annotations, most TCR beta V segments showed up in productive rearrangements about 90% or about 30% of the time in an earlier analysis of a few hundred of the donors. A later analysis associated roughly 17,000 TCR beta sequences with specific HLA alleles at a false discovery rate of 0.05. Three of the identified cytomegalovirus-associated TCR beta chains were confirmed in vitro to be specific for cytomegalovirus antigens. It was suggested by the authors that the approach could potentially be generalized to other disease states and immunological phenotypes. A cluster of highly shared sequence variants was judged likely to be a technical artifact of the sequencing pipeline. CMV serostatus was the only immune exposure information available for the cohort. The classifier was reported to diagnose cytomegalovirus status with high specificity and sensitivity in both the original and validation cohorts. The study gave a list of 150 to 200 TCR beta chains associated with cytomegalovirus. A later genetic analysis associated a missense DCLRE1C variant with V-gene and J-gene trimming of TCR beta chains, and an independent cohort replicated the association. A further reported finding was that TCR beta sequences accurately predicted the HLA-A and HLA-B alleles for most subjects in the first cohort. The earlier analysis of approximately 540 of the donors excluded seventeen rarely observed V segments, including chromosome 9 orphons, because counts were too low. Most TCR sequences were seen in very few donors, while some public TCRs were found in many individuals. HLA typing was unavailable for some donors at each locus, so association tests used only the typed subset.

Worth noting for this clone: Its antigen is unknown. Nothing much larger sits one base from this clone, and base qualities are not available.

Receptor amplification or capture employed the immunoSEQ multiplex PCR assay. The multiplex PCR relied on a mix of 60 forward primers for TCR Vbeta segments and 13 reverse primers for TCR Jbeta segments. Amplification of the CDR3 region of rearranged TCR beta genes was performed with a multiplex PCR assay on genomic DNA. Amplified TCR beta libraries were sequenced as 87-base-pair reads on the Illumina HiSeq System. The original pipeline was this. In a later analysis, roughly 80 million unique TCR beta chains were counted across the 500 to 850 repertoires, and about 9.9 million of these chains were shared by at least two donors. Raw reads were error-corrected and collapsed into unique sequences with a nearest-neighbor algorithm that merged closely related sequences to remove PCR and sequencing errors. V, D and J gene segments were assigned by aligning CDR3 sequences to IMGT reference sequences. For a sequence to be retained, a match of at least six nucleotides was required to both a V gene segment and a J gene segment. A rearrangement counted as productive if the CDR3 had no stop codons and remained in frame with V and J, and every other rearrangement counted as non-productive. Following IMGT convention, CDR3 was defined as the stretch from the second conserved V-encoded cysteine to the conserved J-encoded phenylalanine. The earlier analysis of roughly 590 of the donors excluded any sequence lacking an unambiguous match to a single V gene segment. An earlier analysis of 450 to 650 of the donors called V segments functional above 56.7% productive rearrangements and segregating when the between-donor standard deviation exceeded 5%. A statistical classification framework was developed to diagnose cytomegalovirus status using the catalog of TCR beta chain sequences. In a later analysis, TCR nucleotide sequences were compared against IMGT/GENE-DB human TR gene sequences so that V and J genes could be assigned. The TCRdist pipeline was used in a later analysis to assign CDR3 sequences and most-parsimonious VDJ recombination scenarios. In a later analysis, each TCR beta chain was defined by its CDR3 amino acid sequence together with its V-gene family, and reads lacking a unique V-gene family were excluded. As a way to deal with suspected cross-contamination and a sequencing artifact, a later analysis dropped more than 500 nucleotide sequences that were highly shared and had low generation probability. A later analysis calculated a clonal expansion index for each public chain from normalized within-repertoire ranks of inferred template counts. In a later analysis, generation probabilities were computed using a VDJ recombination model fitted to out-of-frame rearrangements, and the results were checked against IGoR. In a later analysis, TCR-TCR, TCR-HLA and TCR-CMV co-occurrence was scored with hypergeometric tests, and a repertoire-size bias correction was applied to TCR pairs. In a later analysis, false discovery rates were estimated by permuting HLA or CMV assignments 20 times. In a later analysis, co-occurring TCRs were grouped using DBSCAN, and TCRdist sequence similarity was added for clustering within HLA-allele-positive subsets. Repertoires with fewer than 30,000 or more than 120,000 public chains, plus five repertoires with anomalous nucleotide sharing, were excluded from co-occurrence clustering. TCRdb provides this immuneACCESS table in a form limited to in-frame rearrangements. Some clones are lacking; in checked studies, under half of them reflect an unresolved V gene, and why the rest are absent is not known. That table furnishes V, J and clone size, whereas the DNA furnished D and trimming. This sample holds 150,000 to 160,000 clones; about three quarters were observed only once. Together, the top ten hold 3% to 4% of the sample.

The cohort was made up of 500 to 800 healthy bone marrow donors. At the time of sampling, all cohort members were nominally healthy, though unrecorded immune exposures were likely present. The donor tested CMV seronegative, placing the donor among the approximately 400 seronegative members of the cohort. A peripheral blood sample was collected from each donor, and TCR beta sequencing was performed on peripheral blood mononuclear cells. The Qiagen DNeasy Blood Extraction Kit was used to extract genomic DNA from the blood cell samples. The sample was PBMCs. The sequence came from a woman aged 40 to 49 in good health and CMV-seronegative.

The encoded CDR3 is CASSSDRAGNTEAFF. The DNA sequence follows: TGTGCCAGCAGCTCCGACAGGGCTGGGAACACTGAAGCTTTCTTT. The chain links TRBV27 with TRBJ1-1, and 7 bases in between align with TRBD1. The germline V gene (reference sequence) yields MNHEY for CDR1 and SMNVEV for CDR2. The CDR3 starts with the cysteine, ends with the phenylalanine, and has 15 residues. Only the CDR3 region is kept as DNA, spanning 45 bases read in frame from base 1. Clipping removes 6 bases from V and 1 base from J, with 8 as the unmatched junction base count.